This is a list of T cell receptor beta chains from one sample in a study of blood T cell repertoires in COVID-19. Generated by immunoSEQ multiplex PCR, the TCRdb table keeps only in-frame clones and is missing some. The sample shows around 98,000 clones, about 81% of them seen only once. The sequenced material came from peripheral blood. These receptors were collected from a woman aged 55-69 years with acute or convalescent COVID-19. Each CDR3 is given with its conserved first and last residue. The D gene is left open where the match is weak. Size is omitted from some rows. Given values are once, few, many or a class for expanded clones.

CDR3 protein	CDR3 DNA	J gene	clone size	V gene	D gene
CAISESEGGGQPQHF	TGTGCCATCAGTGAGTCAGAGGGAGGAGGTCAGCCCCAGCATTTT	TRBJ1-5	.	TRBV10-3	.
CASSREGLAGIDEQFF	TGTGCCAGCAGTCGGGAGGGGCTAGCGGGGATCGATGAGCAGTTCTTC	TRBJ2-1	.	TRBV2	TRBD2
CASSETQGWNTEAFF	TGTGCCAGCAGTGAAACTCAGGGATGGAACACTGAAGCTTTCTTT	TRBJ1-1	.	TRBV6-1	.
CASSSYRAATNEKLFF	TGTGCCAGCAGCTCCTACAGGGCCGCAACTAATGAAAAACTGTTTTTT	TRBJ1-4	.	TRBV11-2	.
CASSVGTGTPSGNTIYF	TGTGCCAGCAGCGTTGGGACAGGGACCCCCTCTGGAAACACCATATATTTT	TRBJ1-3	.	TRBV9	TRBD1
CASSLAGAFYEQYF	TGTGCCAGCAGCTTAGCGGGGGCATTCTACGAGCAGTACTTC	TRBJ2-7	.	TRBV7-9	.
CASSFRGTTTEAFF	TGTGCCAGCAGCTTCAGGGGGACAACGACTGAAGCTTTCTTT	TRBJ1-1	once	TRBV11-2	TRBD1
CASSEGQGYGYTF	TGTGCCAGCAGTGAGGGACAGGGATACGGCTACACCTTC	TRBJ1-2	.	TRBV2	TRBD1
CASSLVFTIPGDTQYF	TGTGCCAGCAGCTTAGTTTTCACTATACCCGGAGATACGCAGTATTTT	TRBJ2-3	.	TRBV11-2	.
CSASSDRGSGNTIYF	TGCAGTGCTAGTTCCGACAGGGGGTCTGGAAACACCATATATTTT	TRBJ1-3	.	TRBV20-1	TRBD1
CASAGTGFWDTQYF	TGTGCCAGCGCCGGGACAGGGTTCTGGGATACGCAGTATTTT	TRBJ2-3	.	TRBV6-5	TRBD1
CASIVGRGPTDTQYF	TGTGCCAGCATCGTTGGCAGGGGGCCCACAGATACGCAGTATTTT	TRBJ2-3	.	TRBV6-5	TRBD1
CASSSPGGGVANYGYTF	TGTGCCAGCAGCTCGCCGGGAGGCGGGGTGGCTAACTATGGCTACACCTTC	TRBJ1-2	.	TRBV7-2	.
CSVSMAAPNTEAFF	TGCAGCGTTTCCATGGCGGCCCCAAACACTGAAGCTTTCTTT	TRBJ1-1	.	TRBV29-1	.
CASSLGIQGWQETQYF	TGTGCCAGCAGCTTGGGAATACAGGGGTGGCAAGAGACCCAGTACTTC	TRBJ2-5	.	TRBV11-2	TRBD1
CASSQDQGSGGATGKNIQYF	TGTGCCAGCAGCCAAGATCAGGGTAGCGGGGGGGCCACCGGCAAAAACATTCAGTACTTC	TRBJ2-4	.	TRBV3-1/TRBV3-2	TRBD2
CASSLGALNTEAFF	TGTGCCAGCAGCCTAGGCGCTCTGAACACTGAAGCTTTCTTT	TRBJ1-1	.	TRBV9	.
CATREGARGNYGYTF	TGTGCCACCAGAGAGGGGGCTCGGGGGAACTATGGCTACACCTTC	TRBJ1-2	.	TRBV6-5	TRBD1
CASGGTLVTGELFF	TGTGCCAGCGGGGGGACGTTGGTCACCGGGGAGCTGTTTTTT	TRBJ2-2	.	TRBV2	.
CASSLGTGVYNSPLHF	TGTGCCAGCAGCTTAGGTACAGGGGTTTATAATTCACCCCTCCACTTT	TRBJ1-6	.	TRBV7-9	TRBD1
CASSTDSAYNSPLHF	TGTGCCAGCAGTACGGACAGCGCTTATAATTCACCCCTCCACTTT	TRBJ1-6	few	TRBV6-5	.
CAWSVRPNRRAANTEAFF	TGTGCCTGGAGTGTACGACCTAATAGGAGGGCGGCGAACACTGAAGCTTTCTTT	TRBJ1-1	.	TRBV30	.
CAWRAGTNSPLHF	TGTGCCTGGAGAGCGGGGACTAATTCACCCCTCCACTTT	TRBJ1-6	.	TRBV30	.
CASSRTPPMDTQYF	TGTGCCAGCAGTAGGACTCCCCCCATGGATACGCAGTATTTT	TRBJ2-3	.	TRBV27	.
CASSQESPTSGGRQETQYF	TGTGCCAGCAGCCAAGAATCCCCCACTAGCGGGGGCCGACAAGAGACCCAGTACTTC	TRBJ2-5	.	TRBV4-2	TRBD2
CASSSPGGGHLTGELFF	TGTGCCAGCAGCTCGCCGGGGGGGGGCCATCTCACCGGGGAGCTGTTTTTT	TRBJ2-2	.	TRBV7-2	TRBD2
CASSPPQGGGYTF	TGTGCCAGCAGCCCACCACAGGGTGGAGGCTACACCTTC	TRBJ1-2	.	TRBV6-2/TRBV6-3	.
CASSRRVGYGYTF	TGTGCCAGCAGTCGACGGGTAGGCTATGGCTACACCTTC	TRBJ1-2	once	TRBV12-3/TRBV12-4	.
CASSLWTGTNTEAFF	TGTGCCAGCAGCCTATGGACAGGGACAAACACTGAAGCTTTCTTT	TRBJ1-1	once	TRBV5-6	TRBD1
CASSPLETNTGELFF	TGTGCCAGCTCACCTCTGGAGACGAACACCGGGGAGCTGTTTTTT	TRBJ2-2	.	TRBV18	.
CASSSRAEGAHKNIQYF	TGTGCCAGCAGTTCCCGAGCGGAGGGGGCTCACAAAAACATTCAGTACTTC	TRBJ2-4	few	TRBV28	.
CATWTFTGSGNTIYF	TGTGCCACCTGGACATTTACAGGCTCTGGAAACACCATATATTTT	TRBJ1-3	.	TRBV6-5	.
CASSEARQNSPLHF	TGTGCCAGCAGTGAAGCCCGACAGAATTCACCCCTCCACTTT	TRBJ1-6	.	TRBV2	.
CASSQTSGAYNEQFF	TGTGCCAGCAGCCAGACTAGCGGGGCCTACAATGAGCAGTTCTTC	TRBJ2-1	.	TRBV4-2	TRBD2
CASSQDTGGNTEAFF	TGTGCCAGCAGCCAAGATACCGGGGGGAACACTGAAGCTTTCTTT	TRBJ1-1	.	TRBV4-2	.
CASSPTGQGPGYTF	TGTGCCAGCTCACCAACGGGCCAGGGGCCTGGCTACACCTTC	TRBJ1-2	.	TRBV18	.
CASSHQGQAVTGELFF	TGCGCCAGCAGCCATCAAGGACAGGCCGTCACCGGGGAGCTGTTTTTT	TRBJ2-2	.	TRBV4-3	TRBD1
CASSLAPGQGNEKLFF	TGTGCCAGCAGCTTAGCCCCGGGACAGGGGAATGAAAAACTGTTTTTT	TRBJ1-4	.	TRBV7-2	TRBD1
CASSLFGRIGHEQYF	TGTGCCAGCAGCTTATTTGGCAGGATCGGTCACGAGCAGTACTTC	TRBJ2-7	.	TRBV11-3	.
CSARGKGYTF	TGCAGTGCTCGGGGAAAAGGCTACACCTTC	TRBJ1-2	.	TRBV20-1	.
CASSQGDPRAGELFF	TGTGCCAGCAGCCAGGGGGACCCCCGCGCCGGGGAGCTGTTTTTT	TRBJ2-2	.	TRBV5-4	TRBD1
CASSPREGLETQYF	TGTGCCAGCAGCCCCAGGGAGGGCCTAGAGACCCAGTACTTC	TRBJ2-5	many	TRBV7-9	TRBD2
CASSLQGTLTEAFF	TGTGCCAGCAGCTTGCAGGGAACTCTTACTGAAGCTTTCTTT	TRBJ1-1	.	TRBV5-4	.
CASSSPVYNEQFF	TGTGCCAGCAGCTCTCCCGTTTACAATGAGCAGTTCTTC	TRBJ2-1	few	TRBV7-9	.
CASTPRRGGQGEQFF	TGTGCCAGCACCCCACGGCGGGGGGGCCAGGGTGAGCAGTTCTTC	TRBJ2-1	.	TRBV2	TRBD2
CASIPGDSWRDEAFF	TGTGCCAGCATCCCCGGGGACAGTTGGCGGGATGAAGCTTTCTTT	TRBJ1-1	.	TRBV28	TRBD1
CASSPPLTGGRGNEKLFF	TGTGCCAGCAGCCCTCCCTTAACAGGGGGTAGGGGGAATGAAAAACTGTTTTTT	TRBJ1-4	.	TRBV6-2/TRBV6-3	TRBD1
CASSQDRGGNQPQHF	TGTGCCAGCAGCCAAGACAGGGGTGGCAATCAGCCCCAGCATTTT	TRBJ1-5	.	TRBV3-1/TRBV3-2	.
CASSRGFYEQFF	TGTGCCAGTAGTCGGGGATTCTATGAGCAGTTCTTC	TRBJ2-1	.	TRBV19	.
CASSQDLQGYDTQYF	TGCGCCAGCAGCCAAGACCTACAGGGTTATGATACGCAGTATTTT	TRBJ2-3	.	TRBV4-1	.
CASSSSLTSHTDTQYF	TGTGCCAGCAGCTCCTCCTTGACTTCCCACACAGATACGCAGTATTTT	TRBJ2-3	.	TRBV11-3	.